Below, 29 T cell receptor beta chains from the same sample are listed, as sequenced in a study of beta chain features in type 1 diabetes (dated by TCRdb to the late 2010s). Receptors were amplified or captured by the immunoSEQ multiplex PCR assay. All of the isolated RNA was reverse transcribed with the High Capacity cDNA Reverse Transcription Kit, so expressed TCRB transcripts were sequenced. Drawn from immuneACCESS, this table holds only the in-frame rearrangements with V and J called that TCRdb kept. Clones are partly lost; checked studies trace under half to an unresolved V gene and leave the rest unexplained. For this sample the table gives roughly 500,000 clones, of which about 30% were detected only once. About 0.06% of the sample is in the top ten clones. The sequenced material came from naive CD4+ T cells from blood. What the cell subset or site label conveys for this sample: true naive CD4+ T cells. Source of these receptors: a man between 18 and 29 years old in good health.

Concerning this clone itself: Other DNA sequences in the sample encode the same CDR3. The chain has TRBV7-2 and TRBJ1-1; no clear D. Looked up from germline, CDR1 is SGHTA and CDR2 is FQGNSA. The CDR3 is 13 amino acids. V lost 3 bases and J lost 2, with 7 bases in between. CDR3 residues: CASSFRVNTEAFF. The CDR3 nucleotides read TGTGCCAGCAGCTTCAGAGTCAACACTGAAGCTTTCTTT.

The V gene is TRBV6-6, the J gene TRBJ1-2; no firm D call. The CDR3 has 13 residues. Germline loops: CDR1 MNHNY, CDR2 SVGAGI (reference sequence). The V end was cut by 6 bases, the J end by 8 bases, with 16 bases between. This CDR3 reads CASRTLSAIGYTF. The CDR3 nucleotides read TGTGCCAGCAGGACACTATCAGCGATCGGCTACACCTTC.

The rearrangement links TRBV4-2 to TRBJ2-4; D unresolved. The V and J ends lost 5 bases and 0 bases respectively, with 8 bases between them. Germline CDR1 reads LGHNA; CDR2 reads YNFKEQ. CDR3 length: 14 residues. CDR3 bases: TGTGCCAGCAGCTTGAGATTAGCCAAAAACATTCAGTACTTC. Amino acids: CASSLRLAKNIQYF.

The rearrangement links TRBV7-9 to TRBJ2-7; no clear D. Germline V gene lookup returns CDR1 SEHNR and CDR2 FQNEAQ (reference sequence). V lost 5 bases and J 3 bases, leaving 17 bases between the germline ends. The CDR3 spans 15 residues. CDR3 residues: CASSPRAQVVYEQYF. The CDR3 DNA follows: TGTGCCAGCAGCCCCCGGGCCCAGGTGGTCTACGAGCAGTACTTC.

This clone has a handful of counts. The genes are TRBV2 and TRBJ2-7, with D tentatively TRBD2 (6 bases). This CDR3 contains 13 residues. CDR1 and CDR2 from the germline V gene are SNHLY and FYNNEI. The V end lost 5 bases, the J end lost 6 bases, and 14 bases lay between the germline ends. CDR3 in amino acids: CASSLGTAGEQYF. The DNA of the CDR3 is TGTGCCAGCAGTCTAGGGACTGCAGGCGAGCAGTACTTC.

The rearrangement joins TRBV4-1 to TRBJ2-5; 8 nucleotides match TRBD2. Losses at the gene ends were 3 bases for V and 5 bases for J; bases not matched to a gene: 8. Per the germline V gene, CDR1 is MGHRA and CDR2 is YSYEKL. The CDR3 contains 15 residues. This chain's CDR3 is CASSHIGLAPETQYF. CDR3 DNA sequence: TGCGCCAGCAGCCATATAGGACTAGCCCCGGAGACCCAGTACTTC.

V is TRBV9 and J is TRBJ2-4; D tentatively reads TRBD1 or TRBD2 (6 bases each). Germline V gene data show CDR1 as SGDLS and CDR2 as YYNGEE. This CDR3 spans 14 amino acids. The germline V and J ends were trimmed by 0 bases and 8 bases, with 12 bases remaining between them. CDR3 residues: CASSVASGEDIQYF. The DNA of the CDR3 is TGTGCCAGCAGCGTAGCTTCAGGGGAGGACATTCAGTACTTC.

V and J are TRBV14 and TRBJ2-7, with TRBD1 matching 8 bases. Germline V gene sequence: CDR1 SGHDN, CDR2 FVKESK. This CDR3 region has 14 residues. V dropped 4 bases and J dropped 5; count of bases not matched to a gene: 7. CDR3 amino acids: CASSLPGTGNEQYF. The CDR3 DNA sequence: TGTGCCAGCAGCCTTCCCGGGACAGGTAACGAGCAGTACTTC.

The CDR3 DNA is TGCGCCAGCAGCTTGGCAGGGGAGAACACTGAAGCTTTCTTT. As protein: CASSLAGENTEAFF. The J gene is TRBJ1-1, the V gene TRBV5-1; possible D gene TRBD1, 6 bases. The CDR3 extends over 14 amino acids. Germline values: CDR1 SGHRS, CDR2 YFSETQ. V was cut by 0 bases and J by 1 base, with 7 bases left in between. The full variable domain, in which reference TRBV5-1 and TRBJ1-1 provide the parts outside the CDR3, is KAGVTQTPRYLIKTRGQQVTLSCSPISGHRSVSWYQQTPGQGLQFLFEYFSETQRNKGNFPGRFSGRQFSNSRSEMNVSTLELGDSALYLCASSLAGENTEAFFGQGTRLTVV.

This clone has only a few counts. CDR3 protein: CASSLERGTDTQYF. Written as DNA, the CDR3 is TGTGCCAGCAGCTTGGAACGGGGAACAGATACGCAGTATTTT. This chain connects TRBV5-6 to TRBJ2-3; D might be TRBD2 (5 bases). Germline V gene lookup returns CDR1 SGHDT and CDR2 YYEEEE. The V and J ends lost 0 bases and 3 bases respectively, with 8 bases between them. The length of the CDR3 is 14 residues.

This clone was found a few times. The chain couples TRBV6-6 to TRBJ2-7; TRBD2 matches 8 bases. Germline V lookup: CDR1 MNHNY, CDR2 SVGAGI (reference sequence). Trimming took 6 bases from V and 7 from J; bases not matched to a gene: 11. CDR3 length equals 14 residues. The CDR3 region has the DNA TGTGCCAGCAGACTCAGCGGGAGCGCCGGGGAGCAGTACTTC. Translating it yields CASRLSGSAGEQYF.

The chain recombines TRBV20-1 with TRBJ2-1; D not certain. Germline V lookup: CDR1 DFQATT, CDR2 SNEGSKA (reference sequence). V lost 6 bases and J 7 bases, leaving 7 bases between the germline ends. CDR3 length equals 10 residues. The DNA of the CDR3 is TGCAGTGCATACCGTAATGAGCAGTTCTTC. Protein sequence: CSAYRNEQFF.

This chain uses TRBV11-2 with TRBJ2-1; 8 bases match TRBD2. CDR3 length: 17 amino acids. The V gene end was trimmed by 4 bases and the J gene end by 0 bases; junction bases not matched to a gene: 8. Germline values: CDR1 SGHAT, CDR2 FQNNGV. CDR3 protein: CASSSYKRESSYNEQFF. The CDR3 nucleotides read TGTGCCAGCAGCTCCTATAAGCGGGAGAGCTCCTACAATGAGCAGTTCTTC. Based on the CDR3 plus reference TRBV11-2 and TRBJ2-1, the full variable domain is EAGVAQSPRYKIIEKRQSVAFWCNPISGHATLYWYQQILGQGPKLLIQFQNNGVVDDSQLPKDRFSAERLKGVDSTLKIQPAKLEDSAVYLCASSSYKRESSYNEQFFGPGTRLTVL.

This clone occurred once. This chain's CDR3 is CASSLPRTGPDTQYF. Written as DNA, the CDR3 is TGTGCCAGCAGTTTACCACGGACAGGGCCAGATACGCAGTATTTT. This chain joins TRBV28 and TRBJ2-3; TRBD1 matches 8 bases. Trimming removed 2 bases from V and 4 bases from J; junction bases left unmatched: 5. Germline loops: CDR1 MDHEN, CDR2 SYDVKM. The CDR3 consists of 15 residues.

This clone has just one count. The J gene is TRBJ2-2, the V gene TRBV12-5; 10 bases match TRBD2. V gave up 1 base and J gave up 4 bases; unmatched junction bases: 3. This CDR3 has 16 amino acids. Germline values: CDR1 LGHNT, CDR2 FRNRAP. CDR3 DNA: TGTGCTAGTGGTTTGGGGACTAGCGGACTCACCGGGGAGCTGTTTTTT. Protein product: CASGLGTSGLTGELFF.

This chain joins TRBV11-2 and TRBJ2-1; D might be TRBD1 (6 bases). CDR3 length equals 14 residues. Germline CDR1 is SGHAT and CDR2 is FQNNGV. V shed 7 bases and J shed 6 bases, with 16 bases lying between them. The CDR3 DNA reads TGTGCCAGCAAACAGGGTAAACTTGTCAATGAGCAGTTCTTC. Amino acid sequence: CASKQGKLVNEQFF.

This clone has a handful of counts. Here the CDR3 reads CASSLLQAGANVLTF. In DNA form, the CDR3 reads TGTGCCAGCAGCCTATTACAGGCCGGGGCCAACGTCCTGACTTTC. V is TRBV7-2 and J is TRBJ2-6; a possible D gene is TRBD1 (5 bases). V shed 5 bases and J shed 4 bases, with 12 bases lying between them. CDR3 length equals 15 residues. CDR1 is SGHTA, CDR2 FQGNSA, per germline.

The CDR3: CASSFVGVSEQFF. The CDR3 coding sequence is TGTGCCAGCAGCTTCGTGGGAGTTAGTGAGCAGTTCTTC. The chain has TRBV7-7 and TRBJ2-1; tentative D call: TRBD2 (5 bases). The CDR3 runs to 13 residues. Germline loops: CDR1 SSHAT, CDR2 FNYEAQ (reference sequence). V dropped 3 bases and J dropped 9 bases, with 12 bases sitting between them.

This clone has a handful of counts. As DNA, the CDR3 is TGTGCCCTCACAGGGTTATCTTCCGAGCAGTACTTC. Translating it yields CALTGLSSEQYF. This chain links TRBV30 with TRBJ2-7; perhaps TRBD1 as D (6 bases). Between the trimmed V and J ends, which lost 8 bases and 6 bases, there was a span of 17 bases. Germline loops: CDR1 GTSNPN, CDR2 SVGIG (reference sequence). This CDR3 spans 12 amino acids.

This rearrangement joins TRBV29-1 to TRBJ2-5, with 12 positions matching TRBD2. The CDR3 consists of 15 residues. Germline CDR1 and CDR2: SQVTM and ANQGSEA. J was trimmed by 1 base and V by 6 bases; bases with no gene match: 6. The CDR3 DNA reads TGCAGCGTCAAGGGGACTAGCGGGCTCCAAGAGACCCAGTACTTC. Protein product: CSVKGTSGLQETQYF.

With respect to this clone: The same CDR3 arises from other DNA sequences in this sample as well. The chain is built from TRBV12-5 and TRBJ2-6; no clear D gene. V was clipped by 6 bases and J by 1 base, with 4 bases between them. This CDR3 is 13 amino acids long. Germline V gene lookup returns CDR1 LGHNT and CDR2 FRNRAP. CDR3 amino acids: CASGSSGANVLTF. CDR3 DNA: TGTGCTAGTGGCTCTTCTGGGGCCAACGTCCTGACTTTC.

This clone was seen only a few times. The V and J genes are TRBV30 and TRBJ2-4; tentative D call: TRBD2 (6 bases). Germline V gives CDR1 GTSNPN, CDR2 SVGIG (reference sequence). Trimming removed 3 bases at V and 9 bases at J, with 27 bases between. This CDR3 spans 17 amino acids. The CDR3 sequence is CAWSRGSDAPGWSIQYF. DNA for the CDR3: TGTGCCTGGAGCCGGGGGTCGGACGCCCCTGGTTGGAGCATTCAGTACTTC.

This clone was counted between two and nine times. This chain connects TRBV18 to TRBJ1-3; the D is unclear. V shed 3 bases and J shed 4 bases, with 7 bases lying between them. The CDR3 extends over 13 amino acids. In germline, CDR1 is KGHSH, CDR2 LQKENI. CDR3: CASSPTSGNTIYF. DNA for the CDR3: TGTGCCAGCTCACCCACGTCAGGAAACACCATATATTTT.

This clone was found a few times. This rearrangement joins TRBV25-1 to TRBJ2-3; a weak D match, TRBD2 (6 bases). The CDR3 length is 14 residues. CDR1 and CDR2 (germline): MGHDK, SYGVNS. Trimming took 10 bases from V and 2 from J, leaving 16 bases between them. CDR3 protein: CAIGGRLSTDTQYF. The CDR3 DNA reads as TGTGCCATTGGAGGGAGACTATCCACAGATACGCAGTATTTT.

The chain joins TRBV30 to TRBJ2-7; no reliable D call. The CDR3 runs 12 residues. Looked up from germline, CDR1 is GTSNPN and CDR2 is SVGIG (reference sequence). V was shortened by 2 bases and J by 3 bases, with 8 bases between the two germline ends. The CDR3 loop reads CAWSKGYYEQYF. In DNA form, the CDR3 reads TGTGCCTGGAGTAAGGGTTACTACGAGCAGTACTTC.

The V call is TRBV7-9, the J call TRBJ2-5, with TRBD2 as a possible D gene (6 bases). The CDR3 has 13 residues. The V end lost 5 bases, the J end lost 2 bases, and 9 bases lay between the germline ends. Germline values: CDR1 SEHNR, CDR2 FQNEAQ (reference sequence). CDR3 in DNA: TGTGCCAGCAGCCCGCGGGGACAAGAGACCCAGTACTTC. Protein sequence: CASSPRGQETQYF.

This CDR3 is CASSQDGRNQPQHF. DNA for the CDR3: TGCGCCAGCAGCCAGGACGGACGCAATCAGCCCCAGCATTTT. The chain employs TRBV4-1 and TRBJ1-5; D is uncertain. The ends were cut back, 3 bases at V and 2 bases at J, with 8 bases in the middle. The germline V gene has CDR1 MGHRA and CDR2 YSYEKL. The CDR3 is 14 residues long.

The chain recombines TRBV30 with TRBJ2-3; D may correspond to TRBD1 or TRBD2 (5 bases each). This CDR3 has 15 residues. In germline, CDR1 is GTSNPN, CDR2 SVGIG (reference sequence). Deletions cut 1 base from V and 2 bases from J, with 13 bases between. The CDR3 here is CAWSAGPPPTDTQYF. The CDR3 nucleotides read TGTGCCTGGAGTGCGGGACCGCCACCCACAGATACGCAGTATTTT.

This clone was found a few times. CDR3 residues: CASSQDPGLAGGTGELFF. DNA of the CDR3: TGTGCCAGCAGCCAGGACCCTGGACTAGCGGGGGGTACCGGGGAGCTGTTTTTT. The V gene is TRBV4-2, the J gene TRBJ2-2; 14 bases line up with TRBD2. V was pared by 3 bases and J by 5 bases, with 8 bases of the junction left unmatched. The germline V gene encodes CDR1 LGHNA and CDR2 YNFKEQ. CDR3 length: 18 residues.